Following are 23 T cell receptor beta chains from one sample sequenced in a study of OX40 agonist ivuxolimab in advanced cancers. Clones were sequenced by immunoSEQ multiplex PCR, and TCRdb holds only the in-frame ones, with some missing. This table has 80,000 or so clones, 80% to 95% appearing once. The source was CD4+ or CD8+ T cells sorted from blood, collected in a trial of the OX40 agonist ivuxolimab. Every receptor here comes from an adult with an advanced solid tumor such as melanoma, head and neck, liver or kidney cancer.

This clone appeared once. The V and J genes are TRBV6-1 and TRBJ2-3, with 7 bases identical to TRBD2. Losses at the gene ends were 8 bases for V and 0 bases for J; bases not matched to a gene: 5. Germline assignment: CDR1 MNHNS and CDR2 SASEGT. The CDR3 totals 14 residues. The CDR3 DNA reads as TGTGCCAGCCGACAGCGGGGTAGCACAGATACGCAGTATTTT. Encoded protein: CASRQRGSTDTQYF.

The chain links TRBV7-6 to TRBJ2-7, with 8 bases fitting TRBD1. V lost 4 bases and J lost 2; bases outside the gene matches: 13. The CDR3 covers 17 residues. CDR1 is SGHVS and CDR2 is FNYEAQ in the germline V gene. The CDR3 coding sequence is TGTGCCAGCAGCTCCATCGGTCGGGACAGGTCAACCTACGAGCAGTACTTC. It translates to CASSSIGRDRSTYEQYF.

This chain uses TRBV19 with TRBJ2-1, with D possibly being TRBD2 (6 bases). V lost 7 bases and J 0 bases, leaving 13 bases between the germline ends. This CDR3 has 15 amino acids. Per the germline V gene, CDR1 is LNHDA and CDR2 is SQIVND (reference sequence). CDR3 loop: CASTSVSSSYNEQFF. The CDR3 DNA reads TGTGCCAGTACTAGCGTCTCAAGCTCCTACAATGAGCAGTTCTTC.

CDR3 in amino acids: CASSAGQHYEQYF. As DNA, the CDR3 is TGCGCCAGCAGTGCCGGACAGCACTACGAGCAGTACTTC. The V gene is TRBV10-2, the J gene TRBJ2-7; D perhaps matches TRBD1 (6 bases). Trimming shortened V by 4 bases and J by 3 bases, and 10 bases separated the two germline ends. Germline CDR1 and CDR2: WSHSY and SAAADI. The CDR3 contains 13 residues.

This rearrangement joins TRBV29-1 to TRBJ2-3, with no clear D. Germline CDR1 is SQVTM and CDR2 is ANQGSEA. V was clipped by 4 bases and J by 4 bases, with 3 bases between them. The CDR3 spans 10 residues. The CDR3 sequence: CSVGSDTQYF. The DNA for the CDR3 is TGCAGCGTTGGGTCAGATACGCAGTATTTT.

This clone was seen only once. V usage is TRBV19 and J usage is TRBJ1-1; unclear D gene. V was cut by 2 bases and J by 1 base, with 17 bases left in between. CDR3 length equals 17 residues. Germline V gene sequence: CDR1 LNHDA, CDR2 SQIVND (reference sequence). The chain's CDR3 is CASSITEWGGPNTEAFF. The CDR3 DNA follows: TGTGCCAGTAGTATAACTGAGTGGGGAGGGCCGAACACTGAAGCTTTCTTT.

The chain employs TRBV10-3 and TRBJ2-3, with D hard to call. The CDR3 consists of 14 residues. Germline V gene sequence: CDR1 ENHRY, CDR2 SYGVKD. Deletions cut 4 bases from V and 2 bases from J, with 10 bases between. CDR3 loop: CAISVATLTDTQYF. CDR3 nucleotides: TGTGCCATCAGTGTTGCGACCCTCACAGATACGCAGTATTTT.

The chain couples TRBV6-5 to TRBJ2-5; D is unclear. Trimming took 2 bases from V and 2 from J, leaving 6 bases between them. The CDR3 spans 13 residues. CDR1 and CDR2 (germline): MNHEY, SVGAGI. The CDR3 nucleotides are TGTGCCAGCAGTTACACCGCACAAGAGACCCAGTACTTC. Translated, it gives CASSYTAQETQYF.

The V gene is TRBV4-2, the J gene TRBJ2-6; 7 nucleotides align to TRBD1. The CDR3 contains 17 residues. Germline V gene data show CDR1 as LGHNA and CDR2 as YNFKEQ. V trimming: 3 bases; J trimming: 0 bases; junction bases outside the gene matches: 5. CDR3 region: CASSQMTGLSGANVLTF. The CDR3, as DNA: TGTGCCAGCAGCCAGATGACAGGGCTCTCTGGGGCCAACGTCCTGACTTTC.

The genes are TRBV15 and TRBJ1-2; D unclear. Between the trimmed V and J ends, which lost 6 bases and 8 bases, there was a span of 19 bases. The CDR3 is 14 amino acids. The germline V gene has CDR1 LNHNV and CDR2 YYDKDF (reference sequence). The CDR3 bases are TGTGCCACCAGTATCACGTTAGGAGAAGGCGGCTACACCTTC. Its protein is CATSITLGEGGYTF.

The J gene is TRBJ2-7, the V gene TRBV5-6; D unclear. Germline assignment: CDR1 SGHDT and CDR2 YYEEEE. The CDR3 spans 14 residues. Trimming took 1 base from V and 0 from J, leaving 8 bases between them. This chain's CDR3 is CASSLLGNSYEQYF. CDR3 in DNA: TGTGCCAGCAGCTTGTTGGGGAACTCCTACGAGCAGTACTTC.

V usage is TRBV16 and J usage is TRBJ2-7; 9 bases are shared with TRBD2. This CDR3 comprises 16 residues. Germline CDR1 and CDR2: KGHSY and FQNENV. J lost 5 bases, V lost 4 bases, and 12 bases had no gene match. The CDR3 sequence: CASSPRSASGTHEQYF. The CDR3 DNA is TGTGCCAGCAGCCCTCGGTCTGCTAGCGGGACCCACGAGCAGTACTTC.

This clone was detected only once. This rearrangement joins TRBV4-1 to TRBJ1-4; 9 bases line up with TRBD1. The trim removed 6 bases at V and 8 bases at J, leaving 4 bases unmatched. The CDR3 contains 13 residues. Germline V gene data show CDR1 as MGHRA and CDR2 as YSYEKL. In DNA, the CDR3 is TGCGCCAGCAGGGACAGGGGAGGGGAAAAACTGTTTTTT. Its translation is CASRDRGGEKLFF.

CDR3 bases: TGTGCCAGCTCCCGCCGGGACAGCTATAACTATGGCTACACCTTC. This sequence encodes CASSRRDSYNYGYTF. The chain employs TRBV18 and TRBJ1-2; 7 bases agree with TRBD1. Germline CDR1 reads KGHSH; CDR2 reads LQKENI. V dropped 6 bases and J dropped 1; count of bases not matched to a gene: 8. The length of the CDR3 is 15 residues.

This chain joins TRBV13 and TRBJ2-7, with D maybe TRBD2 (6 bases). Trimming pared 0 bases from V and 5 bases from J, leaving 14 bases between. The CDR3 has 15 residues. The germline CDR1 and CDR2 sequences are PRHDT and FYEKMQ (reference sequence). The CDR3 DNA follows: TGTGCCAGCAGCTTAGGAGCGGGCCGCCGGGACGAGCAGTACTTC. This codes for CASSLGAGRRDEQYF.

The count of this clone is one. The chain links TRBV15 to TRBJ2-7; 8 bases fit TRBD1. This CDR3 has 14 amino acids. Germline CDR1 reads LNHNV; CDR2 reads YYDKDF (reference sequence). V was clipped by 5 bases and J by 6 bases; unmatched bases: 9. The CDR3 spells CATSARTGTSEQYF. The DNA for the CDR3 is TGTGCCACCAGCGCCCGGACAGGGACGAGCGAGCAGTACTTC.

This clone was found once. V gene TRBV2 combines with J gene TRBJ2-1; a possible D gene is TRBD1 (6 bases). V shed 3 bases and J shed 8 bases, with 17 bases lying between them. Germline loops: CDR1 SNHLY, CDR2 FYNNEI. This CDR3 has 15 amino acids. CDR3 loop: CASSDRLQGRDEQFF. The CDR3 DNA reads TGTGCCAGCAGTGATCGACTACAGGGTCGCGATGAGCAGTTCTTC.

This clone has just a few counts. The genes are TRBV30 and TRBJ1-5; D call uncertain. CDR1 is GTSNPN and CDR2 is SVGIG in the germline V gene (reference sequence). The germline V and J ends were trimmed by 2 bases and 0 bases, with 5 bases remaining between them. The CDR3 contains 13 residues. CDR3 protein: CAWSPFSNQPQHF. The CDR3 bases are TGTGCCTGGAGTCCCTTTAGCAATCAGCCCCAGCATTTT.

The chain uses TRBV7-9 and TRBJ2-1; 8 nucleotides agree with TRBD1. The junction had 14 bases not matched to a gene; V was cut back by 5 bases and J by 2 bases. The CDR3 sequence is 18 residues long. Per the germline V gene, CDR1 is SEHNR and CDR2 is FQNEAQ (reference sequence). The CDR3 loop is CASSRQGMGQRAYNEQFF. The CDR3 nucleotides are TGTGCCAGCAGCCGACAGGGGATGGGACAGAGGGCCTACAATGAGCAGTTCTTC.

The V and J genes are TRBV6-5 and TRBJ2-3; either TRBD1 or TRBD2 may fit D (5 bases each). V was pared by 5 bases and J by 3 bases, with 15 bases between. Germline CDR1 MNHEY, CDR2 SVGAGI. This CDR3 spans 15 amino acids. CDR3 protein: CASSTRGRVTDTQYF. In DNA, the CDR3 is TGTGCCAGCAGTACCCGGGGCAGGGTAACAGATACGCAGTATTTT.

This clone was seen only a few times. CDR3 bases: TGCAGCGTTGAAGCCCCAGGGGGCCGGGAAAAACTGTTTTTT. This sequence encodes CSVEAPGGREKLFF. This sequence joins TRBV29-1 and TRBJ1-4; 8 bases align to TRBD1. CDR1 SQVTM and CDR2 ANQGSEA come from the germline V gene. V lost 1 base to trimming and J lost 8 bases; unmatched junction nucleotides: 6. The length of the CDR3 is 14 residues. Using reference TRBV29-1 and TRBJ1-4 for the parts outside the CDR3, the full variable domain is SAVISQKPSRDICQRGTSLTIQCQVDSQVTMMFWYRQQPGQSLTLIATANQGSEATYESGFVIDKFPISRPNLTFSTLTVSNMSPEDSSIYLCSVEAPGGREKLFFGSGTQLSVL.

The CDR3 coding sequence is TGTGCCAGTAGTCTAACCGGGACAGGGGGCGGCGAGCAGTACTTC. Translating gives CASSLTGTGGGEQYF. The chain recombines TRBV19 with TRBJ2-7; 12 nucleotides agree with TRBD1. Germline V gene sequence: CDR1 LNHDA, CDR2 SQIVND (reference sequence). V shed 5 bases, J shed 6 bases, and the junction held 8 bases outside the gene matches. The CDR3 consists of 15 residues.

The chain has TRBV10-1 and TRBJ2-7; possibly TRBD2 for D (6 bases). Germline-derived CDR1 and CDR2 are WNHNN and SYGVQD (reference sequence). V was shortened by 0 bases and J by 6 bases, with 9 bases between the two germline ends. The CDR3 sequence is 13 residues long. The CDR3 sequence is CASSESGLSEQYF. The CDR3 region has the DNA TGCGCCAGCAGTGAGTCGGGACTCTCCGAGCAGTACTTC.